These 19 T cell receptor beta chains originate from one sample sequenced in a study of blood T cell repertoires in COVID-19. The method was immunoSEQ multiplex PCR; TCRdb's version includes in-frame clones alone and lacks a portion of them. The data hold approximately 140,000 clones, with approximately 83% observed a single time. The sequencing input was peripheral blood. The source is a woman aged 55-75 years with COVID-19, enrolled during active disease.

The chain combines TRBV20-1 with TRBJ1-2, with D possibly TRBD1 on 5 matching bases. The CDR3 length is 13 residues. V lost 3 bases and J lost 3, with 11 bases in between. Germline V gives CDR1 DFQATT, CDR2 SNEGSKA (reference sequence). The CDR3 DNA is TGCAGTGCTAGTGACCGGGGGGACTATGGCTACACCTTC. Amino acid sequence: CSASDRGDYGYTF.

V is TRBV29-1 and J is TRBJ2-3, with 8 bases fitting TRBD1. V was pared by 4 bases and J by 4 bases, with 16 bases of the junction left unmatched. The CDR3 consists of 17 residues. Germline assignment: CDR1 SQVTM and CDR2 ANQGSEA. This CDR3 reads CSVGGELVGQGPDTQYF. CDR3 sequence (DNA): TGCAGCGTTGGAGGGGAATTAGTTGGACAGGGCCCAGATACGCAGTATTTT.

The CDR3 sequence is CASRQGGPREHYEQYF. Written as DNA, the CDR3 is TGTGCCAGCAGACAGGGGGGCCCCAGGGAGCACTACGAGCAGTACTTC. The V and J genes are TRBV21-1 and TRBJ2-7; TRBD1, as called in the table, went unchecked against the DNA. TRBV21-1 is a recognized pseudogene. The CDR3 runs 16 residues.

The gene calls are TRBV10-3 and TRBJ1-1, with 7 bases aligning to TRBD1. The CDR3 totals 13 residues. Germline V gives CDR1 ENHRY, CDR2 SYGVKD. The V gene end was trimmed by 8 bases and the J gene end by 10 bases; junction bases not matched to a gene: 13. The CDR3 bases are TGTGCCATCGCTGGACAGGCACGAAACGCAGCTTTCTTT. Amino acids: CAIAGQARNAAFF.

This CDR3 is CASSQGQGAETQYF. The DNA for the CDR3 is TGCGCCAGCAGCCAAGGTCAGGGGGCAGAGACCCAGTACTTC. V usage is TRBV4-3 and J usage is TRBJ2-5; 8 nucleotides match TRBD1. V was pared by 1 base and J by 4 bases, with 2 bases of the junction left unmatched. Germline assignment: CDR1 LGHNA and CDR2 YSLEER. This CDR3 spans 14 amino acids.

This clone is a singleton in its sample. The chain couples TRBV7-3 to TRBJ2-1; D might be TRBD1 (5 bases). The CDR3 has 13 amino acids. Trimming shortened V by 6 bases and J by 5 bases, and 11 bases separated the two germline ends. Germline loops: CDR1 SGHTA, CDR2 FQGTGA. CDR3 residues: CASSMTANNEQFF. The CDR3 DNA is TGTGCCAGCAGTATGACAGCGAACAATGAGCAGTTCTTC.

This clone was seen once. This rearrangement joins TRBV14 to TRBJ2-7; 7 bases are a match to TRBD1. The CDR3 runs to 16 residues. Trimming at V came to 4 bases and at J to 0 bases, leaving 9 bases not matched to a gene. Germline V gene lookup returns CDR1 SGHDN and CDR2 FVKESK. The CDR3 sequence: CASSLRQGAISYEQYF. The CDR3 nucleotides read TGTGCCAGCAGCCTAAGACAGGGAGCAATCTCCTACGAGCAGTACTTC.

The chain uses TRBV11-1 and TRBJ2-2, with 9 bases lining up with TRBD2. Germline V gives CDR1 SGHAT, CDR2 FQDESV (reference sequence). With 5 bases clipped from V and 3 bases from J, the junction kept 7 bases outside the gene matches. The CDR3 loop spans 16 amino acids. CDR3 DNA: TGTGCCAGCAGCCCCCGCGGGGGGGAGGACACCGGGGAGCTGTTTTTT. It translates to CASSPRGGEDTGELFF.

The chain is built from TRBV7-3 and TRBJ2-5; 11 nucleotides line up with TRBD2. V trimming: 5 bases; J trimming: 1 base; junction bases outside the gene matches: 3. This CDR3 has 15 residues. Germline-derived CDR1 and CDR2 are SGHTA and FQGTGA. The chain's CDR3 is CASSQLAGVQETQYF. DNA of the CDR3: TGTGCCAGCAGCCAACTAGCGGGGGTCCAAGAGACCCAGTACTTC.

The chain joins TRBV14 to TRBJ2-1, with 8 bases aligning to TRBD1. The CDR3 has 13 residues. Germline trimming cut 7 bases from V and 9 bases from J; bases unmatched to any gene: 8. Looked up from germline, CDR1 is SGHDN and CDR2 is FVKESK. The CDR3 DNA sequence: TGTGCCAGCAAACGGCAGGGGGCGGGTGAGCAGTTCTTC. Protein product: CASKRQGAGEQFF.

The rearrangement joins TRBV2 to TRBJ2-5; 10 bases align to TRBD2. From germline, CDR1 is SNHLY and CDR2 FYNNEI. The CDR3 spans 13 residues. V lost 8 bases and J lost 1; bases outside the gene matches: 1. The CDR3: CASQRGGQETQYF. DNA for the CDR3: TGTGCCAGCCAGCGGGGGGGCCAAGAGACCCAGTACTTC.

The chain carries TRBV9 and TRBJ2-5; 10 bases fit TRBD2. This CDR3 has 15 residues. The V gene end was trimmed by 5 bases and the J gene end by 0 bases; junction bases not matched to a gene: 4. CDR1 is SGDLS, CDR2 YYNGEE, per germline. The CDR3 loop reads CASSFSGGHQETQYF. CDR3 bases: TGTGCCAGCAGTTTTAGCGGGGGGCACCAAGAGACCCAGTACTTC.

This chain joins TRBV5-6 and TRBJ1-2, with D hard to call. CDR1 and CDR2 (germline): SGHDT, YYEEEE. V lost 1 base, J lost 2 bases, and 12 bases lay in between. The CDR3 covers 15 residues. The CDR3 DNA is TGTGCCAGCAGCTTGTTCGGGCCGGGGAACTATGGCTACACCTTC. Translating it yields CASSLFGPGNYGYTF.

The table lists this clone with a few counts. The chain uses TRBV13 and TRBJ1-3; 9 bases are shared with TRBD1. This CDR3 region has 16 residues. The V segment lost 5 bases and the J segment 2 bases; nucleotides outside the gene matches: 7. Per the germline V gene, CDR1 is PRHDT and CDR2 is FYEKMQ (reference sequence). In DNA, the CDR3 is TGTGCCAGCAGCCTCCAGGGACAGGGAGCTGGAAACACCATATATTTT. Protein product: CASSLQGQGAGNTIYF.

The chain couples TRBV2 to TRBJ2-5, with a weak D call TRBD1 (6 bases). The V and J ends lost 6 bases and 2 bases respectively, with 13 bases between them. This CDR3 contains 14 residues. Per the germline V gene, CDR1 is SNHLY and CDR2 is FYNNEI. CDR3 DNA sequence: TGTGCCAGCAGCCACGGGACAAATCAAGAGACCCAGTACTTC. Translating it yields CASSHGTNQETQYF.

This rearrangement joins TRBV15 to TRBJ2-7, with a tentative D call TRBD2 (5 bases). Germline lookup yields CDR1 LNHNV and CDR2 YYDKDF (reference sequence). Trimming removed 3 bases from V and 3 bases from J, with 15 bases in between. The CDR3 extends over 15 amino acids. The CDR3, as DNA: TGTGCCACCAGCAGGGACTTGGGCAGAGGCTACGAGCAGTACTTC. The encoded protein is CATSRDLGRGYEQYF.

J is TRBJ2-3 and V is TRBV9, with 8 bases fitting TRBD2. The germline V gene encodes CDR1 SGDLS and CDR2 YYNGEE. Trimming took 4 bases from V and 2 from J; bases not matched to a gene: 6. The CDR3 spans 15 residues. CDR3 DNA sequence: TGTGCCAGCAGCCCAGCGGGGGCCTTCACAGATACGCAGTATTTT. This sequence encodes CASSPAGAFTDTQYF. Full variable domain (missing parts from reference TRBV9 and TRBJ2-3): DSGVTQTPKHLITATGQRVTLRCSPRSGDLSVYWYQQSLDQGLQFLIQYYNGEERAKGNILERFSAQQFPDLHSELNLSSLELGDSALYFCASSPAGAFTDTQYFGPGTRLTVL.

The chain couples TRBV27 to TRBJ2-6; a possible D gene is TRBD2 (5 bases). Germline V gene data show CDR1 as MNHEY and CDR2 as SMNVEV (reference sequence). V lost 6 bases and J lost 2, with 11 bases in between. This CDR3 has 15 amino acids. CDR3 protein: CASSSPGTGANVLTF. DNA of the CDR3: TGTGCCAGCAGCTCTCCCGGGACTGGGGCCAACGTCCTGACTTTC.

The V and J genes are TRBV10-1 and TRBJ2-2, with D tentatively TRBD2 (6 bases). Trimming removed 5 bases from V and 4 bases from J, with 8 bases in between. CDR1 and CDR2 (germline): WNHNN, SYGVQD (reference sequence). The CDR3 is 13 amino acids. The CDR3 is CASSYSGTGELFF. CDR3 DNA: TGCGCCAGCAGTTATAGCGGCACCGGGGAGCTGTTTTTT.